The text below deals with one TCR beta chain. Its target is not known. These data are taken from a study of T cell responses to AZD1222 COVID-19 vaccine. General study points: A reported finding is that nearly half of spike-specific TCRs target unmutated variant regions.

Losses at the gene ends were 7 bases for V and 5 bases for J; bases not matched to a gene: 9. CDR1 is MDHEN, CDR2 SYDVKM, per germline. This CDR3 comprises 14 residues. Here immunoSEQ multiplex PCR was the method, and the copy in TCRdb shows in-frame clones only, minus some. The table has over 95,000 clones, approximately 91% seen once; the top ten hold 4% to 5.5%. This chain joins TRBV28 and TRBJ2-7; TRBD1 matches at 9 bases. The source material was peripheral blood, sampled on day 0 of AZD1222 vaccination. The clonotype comes from an adult in good health. The CDR3 is CASIRTGDVHEQYF. In DNA, the CDR3 is TGTGCCAGCATTCGGACAGGGGATGTCCACGAGCAGTACTTC.